A selection of T cell receptor beta chains follows, all from one sample in a study of vaccination effects on CD4 cells after COVID-19. For these TCRs, the target antigens are not known. Method: immunoSEQ multiplex PCR; TCRdb's copy keeps in-frame clones and lacks some. This table has about 43,000 clones, around three quarters appearing once. The sequencing used CD4+ T cells from PBMCs cultured with SARS-CoV-2 spike peptides, collected before COVID-19 vaccination. Source of these receptors: a human donor who received a COVID-19 vaccine. The CDR3 runs from the conserved cysteine through the conserved F or W. The D gene is left open where the match is weak. The size of a clone is reported for some rows only, either as once, few or many, or as a class for expanded clones.

.,TRBJ1-4,.,TRBV5-5,CASSPRGDGTNEKLFF,TGTGCCAGCAGCCCCAGGGGTGACGGGACTAATGAAAAACTGTTTTTT
few,TRBJ1-2,TRBD1,TRBV10-3,CAISESPGTALDYGYTF,TGTGCCATCAGTGAGTCGCCGGGGACAGCGCTAGACTATGGCTACACCTTC
few,TRBJ1-4,.,TRBV28,CASSGPGPTNEKLFF,TGTGCCAGCAGTGGGCCGGGACCGACTAATGAAAAACTGTTTTTT
.,TRBJ1-5,.,TRBV6-5,CASREDGLTNQPQHF,TGTGCCAGCAGGGAGGACGGCCTTACTAATCAGCCCCAGCATTTT
.,TRBJ1-1,.,TRBV2,CASTGNTEAFF,TGTGCCAGCACAGGAAACACTGAAGCTTTCTTT
.,TRBJ1-1,TRBD1,TRBV7-2,CASSMTGTGGTEAFF,TGTGCCAGCAGCATGACCGGGACAGGGGGCACTGAAGCTTTCTTT
few,TRBJ1-3,.,TRBV6-5,CASTLSAFSGNTIYF,TGTGCCAGCACCCTCAGCGCATTCTCTGGAAACACCATATATTTT
.,TRBJ2-2,TRBD1,TRBV2,CASREGAIVTGELFF,TGTGCCAGTCGTGAGGGGGCCATCGTTACAGGGGAGCTGTTTTTT
few,TRBJ2-6,.,TRBV3-1/TRBV3-2,CASSSRRNSGANVLTF,TGTGCCAGCAGCTCCCGACGGAACTCTGGGGCCAACGTCCTGACTTTC
.,TRBJ1-2,.,TRBV7-9,CASSLAGPYYGYTF,TGTGCCAGCAGCTTAGCGGGTCCCTACTATGGCTACACCTTC
.,TRBJ2-5,TRBD1,TRBV24-1,CATSGSIGTGKETQYF,TGTGCCACCAGTGGGTCGATAGGGACAGGAAAAGAGACCCAGTACTTC
.,TRBJ2-2,.,TRBV28,CASIGSKGATGELFF,TGTGCCAGCATTGGTTCGAAGGGAGCCACCGGGGAGCTGTTTTTT
.,TRBJ1-1,.,TRBV18,CASSLSRNTEAFF,TGTGCCAGCTCACTCTCCCGGAACACTGAAGCTTTCTTT
.,TRBJ2-2,TRBD1,TRBV5-1,CASSLRQGTGELFF,TGCGCCAGCAGCTTGAGACAGGGCACCGGGGAGCTGTTTTTT
.,TRBJ2-5,TRBD1,TRBV7-2,CASSLMGQPQETQYF,TGTGCCAGCAGCTTAATGGGACAGCCCCAAGAGACCCAGTACTTC
.,TRBJ2-5,TRBD1,TRBV15,CATRMTGEETQYF,TGTGCCACCAGAATGACAGGGGAGGAGACCCAGTACTTC
.,TRBJ2-5,TRBD2,TRBV7-2,CASSLAGGETQYF,TGTGCCAGCAGTCTAGCGGGGGGAGAGACCCAGTACTTC
.,TRBJ1-1,.,TRBV7-9,CASSLAPGMNTEAFF,TGTGCCAGCAGCTTAGCGCCGGGTATGAACACTGAAGCTTTCTTT
.,TRBJ2-5,TRBD1,TRBV15,CATSSWDSQETQYF,TGTGCCACCAGCAGCTGGGACAGCCAAGAGACCCAGTACTTC
.,TRBJ1-2,.,TRBV5-1,CASSQTANYGYTF,TGCGCCAGCAGCCAGACAGCTAACTATGGCTACACCTTC
.,TRBJ1-2,.,TRBV5-8,CASSLRGSYGYTF,TGTGCCAGCAGCTTGAGGGGCAGCTATGGCTACACCTTC
few,TRBJ2-2,.,TRBV5-6,CASSLEQKPTGELFF,TGTGCCAGCAGCTTGGAACAGAAACCCACCGGGGAGCTGTTTTTT
few,TRBJ1-3,.,TRBV4-1,CASSVRISSGNTIYF,TGCGCCAGCAGCGTGCGGATCTCCTCTGGAAACACCATATATTTT
.,TRBJ2-5,.,TRBV7-3,CASSLGRGETQYF,TGTGCCAGCAGCTTAGGACGTGGAGAGACCCAGTACTTC
.,TRBJ2-3,.,TRBV7-3,CASSLFPGETDTQYF,TGTGCCAGCAGCTTATTTCCAGGGGAAACAGATACGCAGTATTTT
.,TRBJ2-3,.,TRBV24-1,CATSDNIGSIIGGRSTDTQYF,TGTGCCACCAGTGACAATATTGGCTCAATTATCGGGGGGCGTAGCACAGATACGCAGTATTTT
.,TRBJ2-2,.,TRBV21-1,CASSNSSGGTDTGELFF,TGTGCCAGCAGCAACTCTAGCGGGGGCACGGACACCGGGGAGCTGTTTTTT
.,TRBJ1-4,.,TRBV9,CASSAQGVGGEKLFF,TGTGCCAGCAGCGCACAGGGCGTAGGGGGAGAAAAACTGTTTTTT
.,TRBJ2-5,.,TRBV10-2,CASGAAWQTQYF,TGCGCCAGCGGGGCAGCTTGGCAGACCCAGTACTTC
once,TRBJ2-3,.,TRBV5-1,CASTGGLTTDTQYF,TGCGCCAGTACGGGGGGCCTAACCACAGATACGCAGTATTTT
.,TRBJ1-2,TRBD1,TRBV24-1,CATSDRQGVKGYTF,TGTGCCACCAGTGATCGACAGGGTGTGAAGGGCTACACCTTC
.,TRBJ2-1,TRBD2,TRBV5-1,CASSSQGVAGGRSYNEQFF,TGCGCCAGCAGCTCCCAGGGTGTAGCGGGGGGCCGTTCCTACAATGAGCAGTTCTTC
.,TRBJ2-5,TRBD1,TRBV19,CASRLGGTGYRQETQYF,TGTGCCAGTAGGCTTGGAGGGACAGGGTATCGGCAAGAGACCCAGTACTTC
.,TRBJ2-2,TRBD2,TRBV11-3,CASSTGTSGGRGTGELFF,TGTGCCAGCAGCACCGGGACTAGCGGGGGGCGCGGCACCGGGGAGCTGTTTTTT
.,TRBJ1-4,TRBD1,TRBV5-1,CASSLTTGVVDEKLFF,TGCGCCAGCAGCTTGACCACAGGGGTGGTTGATGAAAAACTGTTTTTT
.,TRBJ2-1,TRBD2,TRBV30,CAGGTSVNEQFF,TGTGCCGGCGGGACTAGTGTTAATGAGCAGTTCTTC
.,TRBJ2-3,TRBD2,TRBV15,CATSRDRASGAIGTDTQYF,TGTGCCACCAGCAGAGATAGGGCTAGCGGGGCCATAGGGACGGATACGCAGTATTTT
.,TRBJ1-5,.,TRBV30,CAWSMAATLTQHF,TGTGCCTGGAGTATGGCAGCGACTCTTACCCAGCATTTT
.,TRBJ1-4,.,TRBV28,CASSLPGEKLFF,TGTGCCAGCAGTTTACCAGGCGAAAAACTGTTTTTT
.,TRBJ2-5,.,TRBV6-5,CASSYSWGAGETQYF,TGTGCCAGCAGTTACTCGTGGGGGGCAGGGGAGACCCAGTACTTC
.,TRBJ2-4,.,TRBV4-1,CASSQDYRENIQYF,TGCGCCAGCAGCCAAGATTATAGGGAAAACATTCAGTACTTC
.,TRBJ2-1,.,TRBV7-2,CASSTYNNEQFF,TGTGCCAGCAGCACTTACAACAATGAGCAGTTCTTC
.,TRBJ2-1,.,TRBV6-5,CASMEGGSYNEQFF,TGTGCCAGCATGGAAGGGGGCTCCTACAATGAGCAGTTCTTC
.,TRBJ1-2,TRBD1,TRBV7-3,CASSLGQGATGYTF,TGTGCCAGCAGCTTGGGACAGGGGGCGACCGGCTACACCTTC
.,TRBJ1-2,.,TRBV7-9,CASSLGTDFGLYGYTF,TGTGCCAGCAGCTTAGGGACGGATTTTGGTCTCTATGGCTACACCTTC
.,TRBJ1-2,TRBD1,TRBV2,CASSGGGTGDGYTF,TGTGCCAGCAGCGGGGGGGGTACAGGGGATGGCTACACCTTC
.,TRBJ2-3,.,TRBV19,CASRQSGADTQYF,TGTGCCAGTAGGCAATCGGGGGCAGATACGCAGTATTTT
.,TRBJ2-3,TRBD2,TRBV7-9,CASSTGLAGGLYTQYF,TGTGCCAGCAGCACCGGGCTAGCGGGGGGATTGTATACGCAGTATTTT
.,TRBJ2-2,TRBD2,TRBV11-3,CASSSAGGTGELFF,TGTGCCAGCAGCTCGGCGGGGGGCACCGGGGAGCTGTTTTTT
.,TRBJ2-3,.,TRBV18,CASSPSLGTDTQYF,TGTGCCAGCTCACCAAGCCTCGGGACAGATACGCAGTATTTT
.,TRBJ2-5,.,TRBV2,CASSGGSGSRTQYF,TGTGCCAGCAGTGGGGGTTCGGGGTCGCGGACCCAGTACTTC
.,TRBJ2-3,.,TRBV3-1/TRBV3-2,CASSQLHQTGDTQYF,TGTGCCAGCAGCCAACTTCACCAAACCGGGGATACGCAGTATTTT
.,TRBJ2-1,.,TRBV10-1,CASSKITTSSYNEQFF,TGCGCCAGCAGCAAAATCACAACGAGCTCCTACAATGAGCAGTTCTTC
.,TRBJ1-6,.,TRBV7-2,CASSLGALSSSPLHF,TGTGCCAGCAGCTTAGGGGCTTTAAGTAGCTCACCCCTCCACTTT